The rows below give T cell receptor beta chains drawn from one sample of a study of T cells after yellow fever vaccination. TCRdb re-derived calls from the 5' RACE reads in MiXCR, one entry per CDR3 protein. The table shows about 400,000 distinct CDR3 sequences, with about 6.2% occurring only once. The input for sequencing was PBMCs, taken 5 days after the yellow fever booster vaccination. Every receptor here comes from a man aged 30 to 45 who received the YFV17D yellow fever vaccine. Each CDR3 is given with its conserved first and last residue. D genes are given only for firm matches. Some rows have no size entry. The others give once, few or many, or a class for an expanded clone.

cdr3_length d_call j_call clone_size v_call cdr3_aa cdr3_nt
12 - TRBJ2-3 many TRBV20-1 CSVRGATDTQYF TGCAGTGTACGCGGGGCCACAGATACGCAGTATTTT
19 TRBD2 TRBJ2-3 few TRBV4-3 CASSQSLGRSSGNTDTQYF TGCGCCAGCAGCCAATCCCTCGGGAGGTCTAGCGGTAACACAGATACGCAGTATTTT
15 TRBD1 TRBJ2-1 many TRBV6-1 CASSGGQGAVNEQFF TGTGCCAGCAGTGGGGGACAGGGGGCCGTCAATGAGCAGTTCTTC
15 - TRBJ2-3 few TRBV10-3 CAISPTVAVTDTQYF TGTGCCATCAGTCCTACTGTAGCGGTGACAGATACGCAGTATTTT
14 - TRBJ2-3 few TRBV20-1 CSASRKYRQESQYF TGCAGTGCTTCCAGGAAGTACAGGCAGGAATCGCAGTATTTT
16 - TRBJ2-3 many TRBV7-2 CASSPGGNSRTDTQYF TGTGCCAGCAGCCCGGGGGGCAATTCTCGCACAGATACGCAGTATTTT
15 - TRBJ2-7 few TRBV21-1 CASSCTGTGVAEQYF TGTGCCAGCAGCTGCACCGGGACAGGGGTCGCCGAGCAGTACTTC
11 - TRBJ2-1 few TRBV4-2 CASSQDGPLLF TGTGCCAGCAGCCAAGACGGACCCCTGCTCTTC
15 - TRBJ2-2 many TRBV4-3 CASSPAQSSGGELFF TGCGCCAGCAGCCCGGCACAGTCGAGTGGCGGGGAGCTGTTTTTT
17 TRBD2 TRBJ2-1 - TRBV4-1 CASSQYSGPSPYNEQFF TGCGCCAGCAGCCAGTATAGCGGGCCCAGCCCCTACAATGAGCAGTTCTTC